This paragraph covers one T cell receptor (beta chain) sequence. It lacks a known antigen. No much larger clone is present one base from it, and per-base qualities are unavailable. The immunoSEQ Assay, a bias-controlled multiplex PCR, was used to amplify TCRbeta CDR3 regions from genomic DNA. Regarding the original processing steps: Nucleated cell counts per sample were estimated from amplification of reference gene primers within the assay. Sequence reads were collapsed and filtered to measure the absolute abundance of every unique TCRbeta CDR3 rearrangement. For each sample, productive Simpson clonality was calculated as the square root of Simpson's diversity index across productive rearrangements. TCRdb holds this immuneACCESS table with in-frame rearrangements only. Some clones are missing; in checked studies, unresolved V genes explain under half, and the rest has no known cause. V and J calls and clone size are as listed in that table; D and trimming were resolved from the DNA. Counted in this sample were around 140,000 clones; over 75% of them appeared once. Roughly 2.1% of the sample belongs to the ten largest clones.

The collaborating institutions used their own protocols to collect whole blood in K2EDTA tubes. For TCRbeta analysis, collaborators shipped samples in one of three forms: frozen whole blood, isolated PBMCs, or DNA extracted from either of those sample types. This record comes from a study of blood T cell repertoires in COVID-19 (dated by TCRdb to 2018 to 2020). About the full investigation: Samples covering the acute and convalescent phases of COVID-19 were provided by collaborators in the United States, Italy and Spain. The repertoires were made available in a free public database intended to serve as a resource for research on the immune response to SARS-CoV-2. The samples were drawn from the first 160 participants of the ongoing ImmuneRACE study and from some 1,300 subjects provided by 6 global collaborators. The prospective study material was composed of cDNA or gDNA derived from T cells, B-cell-depleted T cells, or PBMCs. Deeply sampled blood TCRbeta repertoires from subjects exposed to, actively infected with, or recovered from COVID-19 were included in the dataset. A de-identified subject ID, COVID-19 status, age in years and sex were almost always included in the sample metadata. HLA class I and class II types, where available, came from metadata supplied by the sample provider rather than from assay-based typing.

From the germline V gene, CDR1 is SNHLY and CDR2 is FYNNEI. V trim: 9 bases; J trim: 4 bases; unmatched bases: 8. The cysteine opens and the phenylalanine closes a CDR3 of 13 amino acids. Only the CDR3 portion is preserved as DNA: 39 bases, with reading frame beginning at the first base. Study-wide conclusions, independent of this receptor: The amount of clinical and demographic metadata varied by source and participant and was provided uncurated.

This receptor was identified in a man in his 70s with active COVID-19. The sample taken for sequencing was peripheral blood. The V gene is TRBV2 and the J gene is TRBJ1-1, and 7 junction bases match TRBD1. The encoded CDR3 is CASHRDSITEAFF. The DNA reads TGTGCCAGTCACCGGGACAGCATCACTGAAGCTTTCTTT.